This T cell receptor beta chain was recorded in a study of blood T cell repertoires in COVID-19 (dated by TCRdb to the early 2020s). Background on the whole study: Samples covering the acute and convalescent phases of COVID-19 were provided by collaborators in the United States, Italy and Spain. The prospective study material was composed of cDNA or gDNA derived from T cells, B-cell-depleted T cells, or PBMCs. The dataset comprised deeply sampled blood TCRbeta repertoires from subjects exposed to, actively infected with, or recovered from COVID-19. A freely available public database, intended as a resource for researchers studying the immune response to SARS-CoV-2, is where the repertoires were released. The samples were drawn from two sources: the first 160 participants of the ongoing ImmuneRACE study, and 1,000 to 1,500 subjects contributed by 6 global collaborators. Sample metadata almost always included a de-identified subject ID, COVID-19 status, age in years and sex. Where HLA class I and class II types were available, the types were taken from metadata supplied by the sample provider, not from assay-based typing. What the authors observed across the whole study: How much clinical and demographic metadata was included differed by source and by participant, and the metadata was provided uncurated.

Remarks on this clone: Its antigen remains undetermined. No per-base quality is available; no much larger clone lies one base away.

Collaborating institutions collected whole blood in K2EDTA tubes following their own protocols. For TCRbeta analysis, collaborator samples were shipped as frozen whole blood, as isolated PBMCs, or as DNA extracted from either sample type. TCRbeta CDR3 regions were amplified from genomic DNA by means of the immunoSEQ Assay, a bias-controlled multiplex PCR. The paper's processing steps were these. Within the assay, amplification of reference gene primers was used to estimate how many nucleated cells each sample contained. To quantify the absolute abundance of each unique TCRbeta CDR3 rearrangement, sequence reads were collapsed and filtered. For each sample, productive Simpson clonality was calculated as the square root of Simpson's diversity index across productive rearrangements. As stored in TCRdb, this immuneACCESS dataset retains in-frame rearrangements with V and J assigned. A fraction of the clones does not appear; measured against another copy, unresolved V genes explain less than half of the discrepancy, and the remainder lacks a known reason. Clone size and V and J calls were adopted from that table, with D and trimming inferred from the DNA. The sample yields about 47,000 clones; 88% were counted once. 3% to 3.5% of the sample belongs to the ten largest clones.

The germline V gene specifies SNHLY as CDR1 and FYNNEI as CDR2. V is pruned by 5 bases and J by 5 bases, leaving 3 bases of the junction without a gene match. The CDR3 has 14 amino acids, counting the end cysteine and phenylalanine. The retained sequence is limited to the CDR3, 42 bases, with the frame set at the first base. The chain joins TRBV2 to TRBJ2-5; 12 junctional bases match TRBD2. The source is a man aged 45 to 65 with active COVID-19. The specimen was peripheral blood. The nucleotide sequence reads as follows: TGTGCCAGCAGTATACTAGCGGGAGGTGAGACCCAGTACTTC. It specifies CASSILAGGETQYF.